Below, 10 T cell receptor beta chains from the same sample are listed, as sequenced in a study of neurological immune-mediated disorders. MiXCR was run by TCRdb on the 5' RACE reads, yielding one entry per CDR3 protein. Altogether tens of thousands of distinct CDR3 sequences are present, more than 4% being singletons, with the ten largest covering 25%. Sequenced input: CD4+ T cells from blood. Receptors were obtained from a woman aged 40 to 50 in good health.

This clonotype was recorded at least ten times. The genes are TRBV20-1 and TRBJ2-5; 9 bases are a match to TRBD2. The V segment lost 0 bases and the J segment 5 bases; nucleotides outside the gene matches: 7. Germline CDR1 DFQATT, CDR2 SNEGSKA (reference sequence). The CDR3 is made up of 15 amino acids. CDR3 DNA: TGCAGTGCTAGAGATCCTAGCGGGGTGGGGGAGACCCAGTACTTC. Its protein product is CSARDPSGVGETQYF.

This clonotype was picked up many times. V is TRBV6-5 and J is TRBJ1-2; TRBD1 might be the D (5 bases). With 2 bases removed from V and 4 bases from J, the gap between germline ends came to 20 bases. There are 17 residues in the CDR3. Germline V lookup: CDR1 MNHEY, CDR2 SVGAGI. The CDR3: CASSYNGAVGPGYGYTF. In DNA, the CDR3 is TGTGCCAGCAGTTACAATGGGGCTGTGGGGCCGGGCTATGGCTACACCTTC.

This clonotype was found many times. The chain combines TRBV20-1 with TRBJ2-5, with D perhaps TRBD2 (5 bases). The CDR3 sequence is 11 residues long. Trimming took 6 bases from V and 5 from J, leaving 10 bases between them. The germline V gene encodes CDR1 DFQATT and CDR2 SNEGSKA (reference sequence). In DNA, the CDR3 is TGCAGTGCAGAGGAGGTTGAGACCCAGTACTTC. The encoded protein is CSAEEVETQYF.

This clonotype occurred many times. The V call is TRBV6-1, the J call TRBJ2-7, with 8 bases identical to TRBD1. In germline, CDR1 is MNHNS, CDR2 SASEGT. The CDR3 consists of 14 residues. After removal of 3 bases from V and 0 bases from J, the junction contained 1 base not matched to a gene. Here the CDR3 reads CASSEDRDSYEQYF. In DNA form, the CDR3 reads TGTGCCAGCAGTGAGGACAGGGACTCCTACGAGCAGTACTTC.

This clonotype occurred many times. The rearrangement joins TRBV28 to TRBJ2-1; 7 bases are shared with TRBD2. This CDR3 spans 23 amino acids. Per germline, CDR1 MDHEN and CDR2 SYDVKM. With 3 bases clipped from V and 4 bases from J, the junction kept 30 bases outside the gene matches. This CDR3 is CASSFVFVGPASGNLAMYNEQFF. CDR3 coding DNA: TGTGCCAGCAGTTTTGTCTTTGTTGGGCCGGCCAGCGGGAATTTAGCGATGTACAATGAGCAGTTCTTC. The whole variable domain, filled in from reference TRBV28 and TRBJ2-1, reads DVKVTQSSRYLVKRTGEKVFLECVQDMDHENMFWYRQDPGLGLRLIYFSYDVKMKEKGDIPEGYSVSREKKERFSLILESASTNQTSMYLCASSFVFVGPASGNLAMYNEQFFGPGTRLTVL.

Ten or more counts support this clonotype. V usage is TRBV5-6 and J usage is TRBJ2-5; 8 positions agree with TRBD2. Trimming cost V 0 bases and J 1 base; bases outside gene matches: 5. Germline loops: CDR1 SGHDT, CDR2 YYEEEE. This CDR3 spans 16 amino acids. The CDR3 DNA is TGTGCCAGCAGCTTGGGGCCGGGAGGGGTCCAAGAGACCCAGTACTTC. It codes for CASSLGPGGVQETQYF.

This clonotype has at least ten counts. The V gene is TRBV5-1, the J gene TRBJ1-5; D is possibly TRBD1 (5 bases). Germline V gives CDR1 SGHRS, CDR2 YFSETQ. The CDR3 sequence is 13 residues long. Trimming took 2 bases from V and 5 from J, leaving 8 bases between them. The CDR3 DNA is TGCGCCAGCAGCTTAGGGGTGGATCAGCCCCAGCATTTT. It is translated as CASSLGVDQPQHF.

This clonotype was seen at least ten times. The chain couples TRBV6-1 to TRBJ2-1; 9 bases fit TRBD1. J lost 7 bases, V lost 3 bases, and 7 bases had no gene match. This CDR3 has 15 residues. Per germline, CDR1 MNHNS and CDR2 SASEGT. The CDR3 coding sequence is TGTGCCAGCAGTGATTGGGGACAGGGTAAGAATGAGCAGTTCTTC. Translated, it gives CASSDWGQGKNEQFF.

In this sample, this clonotype turned up many times. J is TRBJ2-5 and V is TRBV5-1, with D perhaps TRBD1 (5 bases). Trimming removed 1 base from V and 3 bases from J, with 10 bases in between. This CDR3 contains 14 residues. Germline V CDR1 and CDR2: SGHRS, YFSETQ. The CDR3 nucleotides read TGCGCCAGCAGCTTGTCAGGACACAAAGAGACCCAGTACTTC. This codes for CASSLSGHKETQYF.

The rearrangement links TRBV10-1 to TRBJ2-7; 7 bases are a match to TRBD2. The J segment lost 7 bases and the V segment lost 2 bases, leaving 5 bases of the junction unmatched. This CDR3 has 13 residues. The germline V gene has CDR1 WNHNN and CDR2 SYGVQD (reference sequence). The CDR3 bases are TGCGCCAGCAGTGAGAGCTTCGGGGGGGAGCAGTACTTC. Protein sequence: CASSESFGGEQYF.